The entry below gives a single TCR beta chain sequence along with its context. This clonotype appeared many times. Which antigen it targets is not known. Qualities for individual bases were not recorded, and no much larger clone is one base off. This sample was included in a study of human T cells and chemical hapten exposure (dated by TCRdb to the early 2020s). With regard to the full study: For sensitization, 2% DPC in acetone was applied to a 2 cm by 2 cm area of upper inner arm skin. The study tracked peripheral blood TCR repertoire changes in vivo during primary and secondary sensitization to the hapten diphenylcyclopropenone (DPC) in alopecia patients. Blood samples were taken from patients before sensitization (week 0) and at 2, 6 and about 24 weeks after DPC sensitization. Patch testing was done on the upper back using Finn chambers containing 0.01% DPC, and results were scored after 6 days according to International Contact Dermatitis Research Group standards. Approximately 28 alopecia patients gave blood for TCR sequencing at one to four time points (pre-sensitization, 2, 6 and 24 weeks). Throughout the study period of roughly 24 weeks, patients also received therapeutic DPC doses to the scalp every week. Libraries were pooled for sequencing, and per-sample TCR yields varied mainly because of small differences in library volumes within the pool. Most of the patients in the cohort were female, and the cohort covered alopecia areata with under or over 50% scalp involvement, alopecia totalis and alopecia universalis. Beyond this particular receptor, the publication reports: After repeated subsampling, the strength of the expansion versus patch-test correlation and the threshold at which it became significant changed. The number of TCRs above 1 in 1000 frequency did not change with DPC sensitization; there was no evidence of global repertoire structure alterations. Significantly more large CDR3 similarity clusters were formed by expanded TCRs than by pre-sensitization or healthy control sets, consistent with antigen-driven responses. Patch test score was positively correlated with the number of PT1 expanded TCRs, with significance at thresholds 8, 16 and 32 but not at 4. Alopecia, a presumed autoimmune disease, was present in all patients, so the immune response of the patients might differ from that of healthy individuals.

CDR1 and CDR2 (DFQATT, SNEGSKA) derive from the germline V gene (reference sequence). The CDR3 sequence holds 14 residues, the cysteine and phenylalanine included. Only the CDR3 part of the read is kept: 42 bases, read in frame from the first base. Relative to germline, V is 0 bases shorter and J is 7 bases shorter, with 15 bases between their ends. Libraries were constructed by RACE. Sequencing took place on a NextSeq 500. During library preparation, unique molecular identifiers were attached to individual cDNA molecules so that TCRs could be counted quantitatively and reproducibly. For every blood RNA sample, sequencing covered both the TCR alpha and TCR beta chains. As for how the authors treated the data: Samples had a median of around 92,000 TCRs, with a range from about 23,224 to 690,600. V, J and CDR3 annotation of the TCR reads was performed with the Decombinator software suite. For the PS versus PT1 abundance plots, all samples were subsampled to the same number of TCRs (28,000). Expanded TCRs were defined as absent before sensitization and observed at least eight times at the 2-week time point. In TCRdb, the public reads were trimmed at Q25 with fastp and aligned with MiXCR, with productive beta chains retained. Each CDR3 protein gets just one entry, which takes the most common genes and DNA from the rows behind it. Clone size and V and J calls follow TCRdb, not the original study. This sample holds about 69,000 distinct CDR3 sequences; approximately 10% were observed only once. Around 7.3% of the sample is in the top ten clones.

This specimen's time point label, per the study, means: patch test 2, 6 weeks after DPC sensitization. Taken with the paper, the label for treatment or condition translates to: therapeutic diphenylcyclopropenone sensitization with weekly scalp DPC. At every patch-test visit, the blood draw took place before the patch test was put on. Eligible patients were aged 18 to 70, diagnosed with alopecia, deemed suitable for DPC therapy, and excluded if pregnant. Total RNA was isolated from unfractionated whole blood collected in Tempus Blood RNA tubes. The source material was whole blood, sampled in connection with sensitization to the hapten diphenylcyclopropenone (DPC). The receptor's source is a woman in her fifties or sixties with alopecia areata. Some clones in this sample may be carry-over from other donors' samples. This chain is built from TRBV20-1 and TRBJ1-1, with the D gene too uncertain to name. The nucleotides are TGCAGTGCTAGAGATCCTTCCGGGCCCTTTGAAGCTTTCTTT. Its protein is CSARDPSGPFEAFF.